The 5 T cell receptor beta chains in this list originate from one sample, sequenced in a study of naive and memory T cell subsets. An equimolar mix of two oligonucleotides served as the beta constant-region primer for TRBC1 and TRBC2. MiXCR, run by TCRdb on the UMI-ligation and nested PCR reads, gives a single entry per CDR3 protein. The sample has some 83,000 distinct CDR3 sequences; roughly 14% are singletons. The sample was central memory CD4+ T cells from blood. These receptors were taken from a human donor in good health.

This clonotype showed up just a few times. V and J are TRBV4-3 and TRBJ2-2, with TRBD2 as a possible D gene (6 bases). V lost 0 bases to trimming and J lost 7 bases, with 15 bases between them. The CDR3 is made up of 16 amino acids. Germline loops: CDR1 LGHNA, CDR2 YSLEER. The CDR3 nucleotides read TGCGCCAGCAGCCAAGATGGAGGGCGCTTCGGCGGGGAGCTGTTTTTT. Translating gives CASSQDGGRFGGELFF.

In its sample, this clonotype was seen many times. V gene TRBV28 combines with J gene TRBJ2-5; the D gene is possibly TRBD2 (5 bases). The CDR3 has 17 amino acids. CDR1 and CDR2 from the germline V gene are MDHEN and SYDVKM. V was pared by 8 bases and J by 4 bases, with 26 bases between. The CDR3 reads CASPPGRSGFRRETQYF. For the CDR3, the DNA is TGTGCCAGCCCCCCCGGCCGCAGCGGATTTCGAAGAGAGACCCAGTACTTC.

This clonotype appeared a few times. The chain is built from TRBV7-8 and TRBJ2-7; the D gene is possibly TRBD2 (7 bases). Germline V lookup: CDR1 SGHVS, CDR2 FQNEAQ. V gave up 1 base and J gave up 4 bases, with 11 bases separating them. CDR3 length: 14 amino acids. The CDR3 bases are TGTGCCAGCAGCTTAGAGGGGGGGGTATACGAGCAGTACTTC. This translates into CASSLEGGVYEQYF.

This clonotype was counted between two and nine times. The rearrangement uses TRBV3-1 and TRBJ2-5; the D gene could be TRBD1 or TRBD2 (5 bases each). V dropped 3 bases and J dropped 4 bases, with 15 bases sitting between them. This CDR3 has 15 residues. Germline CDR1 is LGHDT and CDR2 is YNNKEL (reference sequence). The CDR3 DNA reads TGTGCCAGCAGCCAGGCGTCCGGGGCCCCAGAGACCCAGTACTTC. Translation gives CASSQASGAPETQYF.

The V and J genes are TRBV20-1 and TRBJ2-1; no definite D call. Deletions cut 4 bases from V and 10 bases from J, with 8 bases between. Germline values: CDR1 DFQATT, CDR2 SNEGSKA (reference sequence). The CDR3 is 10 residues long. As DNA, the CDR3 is TGCAGTGCTACTGGCCCAGAGCAGTTCTTC. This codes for CSATGPEQFF.